This entry concerns a single T cell receptor (beta chain). The antigen remains unidentified. TRB amplification used around 270 ng of peripheral blood genomic DNA. TRB was amplified by touch-down multiplex PCR, primer pools A and B combined. TCRdb reanalyzed the multiplex PCR reads and collapses them to one entry per CDR3 protein, without DNA. The specimen's table records some 5,400 distinct CDR3 sequences. This record belongs to a study of T cell clusters in autoimmune cytopenias. Points from the study as a whole: Primary autoimmune cytopenia patients seemingly lacked the physiological T cell clusters found in healthy donors.

This CDR3 is 13 amino acids long. Germline V CDR1 and CDR2: DFQATT, SNEGSKA (reference sequence). This sample was also put to use in a study of T cell repertoires in aging, cancer and after chemotherapy. That report adds: Across the chemotherapy interval, each cancer cohort showed higher median generation probability, suggesting thymic rebound. No conclusions about immunological memory after chemotherapy can be drawn from the repertoire data.

What was sequenced was peripheral blood. This clonotype originated in a human donor in good health. This rearrangement joins TRBV20-1 to TRBJ1-4. The CDR3 sequence is CSAGIIRGEKLFF.